The 31 T cell receptor beta chains listed next were all sequenced from one sample in a study of blood T cell repertoires in COVID-19. Generated by immunoSEQ multiplex PCR, the TCRdb table keeps only in-frame clones and is missing some. The sample has more than 150,000 clones, around four fifths seen once; the top ten hold over 9.5%. Material for sequencing was PBMCs or T cells enriched from blood (not recorded which). Receptors were obtained from a man aged 35-49 years who had recovered from COVID-19.

The chain is built from TRBV30 and TRBJ1-2; no clear D gene. The germline V gene encodes CDR1 GTSNPN and CDR2 SVGIG (reference sequence). CDR3 size: 15 residues. Trimming cost V 5 bases and J 0 bases, with 16 bases left between them. The CDR3 nucleotides read TGTGCCTGGGAGGAAATAGGCAGACCTAACTATGGCTACACCTTC. Its translation is CAWEEIGRPNYGYTF.

J is TRBJ2-1 and V is TRBV14; D unclear. The germline CDR1 and CDR2 sequences are SGHDN and FVKESK. This CDR3 has 11 amino acids. Trimming stripped 4 bases from V and 8 bases from J, with 6 bases between. The DNA for the CDR3 is TGTGCCAGCAGCCTTCACTATGAGCAGTTCTTC. Translating gives CASSLHYEQFF.

The chain uses TRBV19 and TRBJ1-5, with unresolved D. Trimming removed 4 bases from V and 11 bases from J, with 12 bases in between. Per the germline V gene, CDR1 is LNHDA and CDR2 is SQIVND (reference sequence). This CDR3 comprises 12 residues. The CDR3 coding sequence is TGTGCCAGTAGTACATCTTCTACTTCCCAGCATTTT. It yields the protein CASSTSSTSQHF.

This sequence joins TRBV19 and TRBJ2-1; 15 bases align to TRBD2. V gave up 6 bases and J gave up 10 bases; unmatched junction bases: 10. The CDR3 spans 16 residues. Looked up from germline, CDR1 is LNHDA and CDR2 is SQIVND (reference sequence). The CDR3 loop reads CASSKTGTSGRWEQFF. CDR3 nucleotides: TGTGCCAGTAGCAAGACCGGGACTAGCGGGAGGTGGGAGCAGTTCTTC. Full variable domain (rest looked up from reference TRBV19 and TRBJ2-1): DGGITQSPKYLFRKEGQNVTLSCEQNLNHDAMYWYRQDPGQGLRLIYYSQIVNDFQKGDIAEGYSVSREKKESFPLTVTSAQKNPTAFYLCASSKTGTSGRWEQFFGPGTRLTVL.

A few counts support this clone. In DNA, the CDR3 is TGTGCCAGCAGTTGGGGACAGGGCCGGGATCAGCCCCAGCATTTT. Encoded protein: CASSWGQGRDQPQHF. V usage is TRBV27 and J usage is TRBJ1-5; the match to TRBD1 covers 9 bases. Per germline, CDR1 MNHEY and CDR2 SMNVEV (reference sequence). The V segment lost 4 bases and the J segment 5 bases; nucleotides outside the gene matches: 6. CDR3 size: 15 residues.

This clone was detected a few times. The genes are TRBV27 and TRBJ2-1, with D possibly matching TRBD2 (6 bases). Per the germline V gene, CDR1 is MNHEY and CDR2 is SMNVEV (reference sequence). Trimming removed 7 bases at V and 0 bases at J, with 22 bases between. This CDR3 is 18 amino acids long. The CDR3 coding sequence is TGTGCCAGCAATCGCCTAGCGCGAGTAGAAAGCTCCTACAATGAGCAGTTCTTC. Its protein product is CASNRLARVESSYNEQFF.

J is TRBJ1-3 and V is TRBV9, with no clear D. The V gene's germline CDR1 is SGDLS and CDR2 YYNGEE. CDR3 length equals 16 residues. Between the trimmed V and J ends, which lost 0 bases and 0 bases, there was a span of 10 bases. CDR3 sequence reads: CASSVGGSNSGNTIYF. CDR3 nucleotide sequence: TGTGCCAGCAGCGTAGGAGGGTCCAACTCTGGAAACACCATATATTTT.

The rearrangement uses TRBV9 and TRBJ1-5, with D perhaps TRBD1 (6 bases). V lost 5 bases, J lost 7 bases, and 16 bases lay in between. Looked up from germline, CDR1 is SGDLS and CDR2 is YYNGEE. This CDR3 comprises 14 residues. The CDR3 region has the DNA TGTGCCAGCAGTAGGGGGAGTCTAGAGCAGCCCCAGCATTTT. Its protein is CASSRGSLEQPQHF.

The rearrangement links TRBV2 to TRBJ2-5; tentatively, D is TRBD2 (6 bases). Per the germline V gene, CDR1 is SNHLY and CDR2 is FYNNEI. This CDR3 is 13 amino acids long. V was clipped by 4 bases and J by 5 bases, with 11 bases between them. The CDR3 region is CASSGETRETQYF. The DNA for the CDR3 is TGTGCCAGCAGTGGTGAGACTAGGGAGACCCAGTACTTC.

The chain recombines TRBV29-1 with TRBJ2-7; D might be TRBD1 (6 bases). Trimming shortened V by 1 base and J by 0 bases, and 7 bases separated the two germline ends. The V gene's germline CDR1 is SQVTM and CDR2 ANQGSEA. The CDR3 extends over 13 amino acids. CDR3 DNA sequence: TGCAGCGTTGAAGGGGACACCTCCTACGAGCAGTACTTC. Translating gives CSVEGDTSYEQYF.

The chain is built from TRBV11-2 and TRBJ2-1; the match to TRBD1 covers 7 bases. Per the germline V gene, CDR1 is SGHAT and CDR2 is FQNNGV. The V segment lost 5 bases and the J segment 2 bases; nucleotides outside the gene matches: 6. The CDR3 is made up of 15 amino acids. The DNA for the CDR3 is TGTGCCAGCAGCATCGGACAGGTCACCTACAATGAGCAGTTCTTC. Translating it yields CASSIGQVTYNEQFF.

V usage is TRBV7-2 and J usage is TRBJ1-5; D possibly corresponds to TRBD1 (6 bases). This CDR3 is built from 15 residues. Trimming shortened V by 1 base and J by 2 bases, and 9 bases separated the two germline ends. The germline CDR1 and CDR2 sequences are SGHTA and FQGNSA. This chain's CDR3 is CASSLDRDGNQPQHF. DNA of the CDR3: TGTGCCAGCAGCTTAGACAGGGATGGCAATCAGCCCCAGCATTTT.

The J gene is TRBJ1-4, the V gene TRBV6-2 or TRBV6-3, with TRBD1 matching 7 bases. There are 16 residues in the CDR3. The germline V gene encodes CDR1 MNHEY and CDR2 SVGEGT. The V gene end was trimmed by 0 bases and the J gene end by 7 bases; junction bases not matched to a gene: 8. Written as DNA, the CDR3 is TGTGCCAGCAGTTACTCCCCTAGGGGGCAATCTGAAAAACTGTTTTTT. Translation gives CASSYSPRGQSEKLFF.

V and J are TRBV4-3 and TRBJ2-7, with 12 bases fitting TRBD2. The CDR3 has 18 residues. The ends lost 1 base at V and 2 bases at J; junction bases unmatched: 9. Germline V gene sequence: CDR1 LGHNA, CDR2 YSLEER. CDR3 coding DNA: TGCGCCAGCAGCCAAGGACTAGCGGGAGCTCACCAAGCCTACGAGCAGTACTTC. Amino acids: CASSQGLAGAHQAYEQYF.

This clone showed up just a few times. V gene TRBV2 combines with J gene TRBJ1-5; D is unresolved. Germline V gene lookup returns CDR1 SNHLY and CDR2 FYNNEI. Trimming removed 6 bases from V and 0 bases from J, with 12 bases in between. The CDR3 runs to 15 residues. This CDR3 is CASRFPGYSNQPQHF. CDR3 coding DNA: TGTGCCAGCAGATTCCCGGGATATAGCAATCAGCCCCAGCATTTT.

The rearrangement joins TRBV15 to TRBJ1-6, with D unresolved. The germline V and J ends were trimmed by 0 bases and 8 bases, with 5 bases remaining between them. Germline-derived CDR1 and CDR2 are LNHNV and YYDKDF (reference sequence). The CDR3 is 13 amino acids. CDR3 loop: CATSRDPYSPLHF. In nucleotides, the CDR3 is TGTGCCACCAGCAGAGACCCATATTCACCCCTCCACTTT. Combining the CDR3 with reference TRBV15 and TRBJ1-6 gives the whole variable domain DAMVIQNPRYQVTQFGKPVTLSCSQTLNHNVMYWYQQKSSQAPKLLFHYYDKDFNNEADTPDNFQSRRPNTSFCFLDIRSPGLGDTAMYLCATSRDPYSPLHFGNGTRLTVT.

The J gene is TRBJ2-1, the V gene TRBV10-2; D perhaps matches TRBD2 (6 bases). The CDR3 totals 14 residues. V shed 6 bases and J shed 5 bases, with 14 bases lying between them. Looked up from germline, CDR1 is WSHSY and CDR2 is SAAADI. DNA of the CDR3: TGCGCCAGCAGATATGCGGAGGGGAACAATGAGCAGTTCTTC. Its translation is CASRYAEGNNEQFF.

This chain connects TRBV10-3 to TRBJ2-7; 10 bases align to TRBD1. Looked up from germline, CDR1 is ENHRY and CDR2 is SYGVKD. The V segment lost 4 bases and the J segment 6 bases; nucleotides outside the gene matches: 15. There are 17 residues in the CDR3. The CDR3 region is CAISGGNTRDRGGEQYF. Written as DNA, the CDR3 is TGTGCCATCAGTGGGGGGAACACCCGGGACAGGGGAGGCGAGCAGTACTTC.

This clone was counted only a few times. The chain combines TRBV5-5 with TRBJ2-5, with a weak D call TRBD1 (7 bases). The CDR3 is made up of 16 amino acids. V dropped 1 base and J dropped 4 bases, with 17 bases sitting between them. Germline CDR1 reads SGHKS; CDR2 reads YYEKEE (reference sequence). DNA of the CDR3: TGTGCCAGCAGCTTGCGAGATGGGACAGCGGGAGAGACCCAGTACTTC. Amino acid sequence: CASSLRDGTAGETQYF.

This rearrangement joins TRBV4-3 to TRBJ2-5; a possible D gene is TRBD1 (6 bases). CDR1 and CDR2 (germline): LGHNA, YSLEER. This CDR3 comprises 16 residues. V lost 3 bases, J lost 0 bases, and 14 bases lay in between. The CDR3 bases are TGCGCCAGCAGCCACTATCAGGGGTCGTACCAAGAGACCCAGTACTTC. Translation gives CASSHYQGSYQETQYF.

This chain uses TRBV5-1 with TRBJ2-7; 8 bases map to TRBD1. The CDR3 runs to 15 residues. V lost 5 bases, J lost 0 bases, and 7 bases stayed unmatched. CDR1 is SGHRS and CDR2 is YFSETQ in the germline V gene. CDR3 nucleotide sequence: TGCGCCAGCAGAGTAGACAGGGGAGACTCCTACGAGCAGTACTTC. It yields the protein CASRVDRGDSYEQYF. Variable domain in full (rest from reference TRBV5-1 and TRBJ2-7): KAGVTQTPRYLIKTRGQQVTLSCSPISGHRSVSWYQQTPGQGLQFLFEYFSETQRNKGNFPGRFSGRQFSNSRSEMNVSTLELGDSALYLCASRVDRGDSYEQYFGPGTRLTVT.

V gene TRBV19 combines with J gene TRBJ1-5, with TRBD1 as a possible D gene (5 bases). The V end lost 7 bases, the J end lost 9 bases, and 16 bases lay between the germline ends. Germline lookup yields CDR1 LNHDA and CDR2 SQIVND (reference sequence). This CDR3 has 13 amino acids. Here the CDR3 DNA reads TGTGCCAGTAAGGCCCAGGGTCCGGGGCCCCAGCATTTT. It codes for CASKAQGPGPQHF.

The chain carries TRBV4-3 and TRBJ2-1; 7 nucleotides match TRBD2. The CDR3 consists of 18 residues. In germline, CDR1 is LGHNA, CDR2 YSLEER. With 0 bases clipped from V and 0 bases from J, the junction kept 8 bases outside the gene matches. This CDR3 is CASSQEVWGGSSYNEQFF. The CDR3 coding sequence is TGCGCCAGCAGCCAAGAAGTATGGGGCGGGAGCTCCTACAATGAGCAGTTCTTC.

The V and J genes are TRBV4-2 and TRBJ2-2; D unresolved. Looked up from germline, CDR1 is LGHNA and CDR2 is YNFKEQ. The CDR3 length is 16 residues. The V end was cut by 1 base, the J end by 3 bases, with 12 bases between. The CDR3 loop reads CASSQARPPDTGELFF. CDR3 nucleotide sequence: TGTGCCAGCAGCCAAGCCAGGCCTCCGGACACCGGGGAGCTGTTTTTT.

The V call is TRBV18, the J call TRBJ1-4; no clear D. CDR3 size: 15 residues. Germline values: CDR1 KGHSH, CDR2 LQKENI. Trimming removed 2 bases at V and 8 bases at J, with 15 bases between. CDR3 bases: TGTGCCAGCTCACCAACACACACTGGAGAGGAAAAACTGTTTTTT. It is translated as CASSPTHTGEEKLFF.

This clone has a single count. The V gene is TRBV25-1, the J gene TRBJ2-1; a weak D match, TRBD2 (5 bases). CDR1 is MGHDK, CDR2 SYGVNS, per germline. The CDR3 consists of 12 residues. V lost 1 base to trimming and J lost 8 bases, with 6 bases between them. CDR3 DNA: TGTGCCAGCAGTGAATTTAGCGATGAGCAGTTCTTC. Translating it yields CASSEFSDEQFF.

This sequence joins TRBV7-9 and TRBJ1-1; 10 bases align to TRBD1. Germline V gene sequence: CDR1 SEHNR, CDR2 FQNEAQ (reference sequence). J gave up 9 bases and V 5 bases, and 3 bases lay outside the gene matches. The CDR3 covers 12 residues. The DNA for the CDR3 is TGTGCCAGCAGCCTCGACAGGGGGCAAGCTTTCTTT. Its translation: CASSLDRGQAFF.

The V call is TRBV5-5, the J call TRBJ1-5; the D gene is possibly TRBD1 (5 bases). Germline V gene sequence: CDR1 SGHKS, CDR2 YYEKEE (reference sequence). This CDR3 has 14 residues. The V end was cut by 2 bases, the J end by 3 bases, with 9 bases between. CDR3 coding DNA: TGTGCCAGCAGCTTCCCAGGGAACAATCAGCCCCAGCATTTT. Protein product: CASSFPGNNQPQHF.

The rearrangement joins TRBV7-9 to TRBJ2-3; 9 bases line up with TRBD1. Germline-derived CDR1 and CDR2 are SEHNR and FQNEAQ (reference sequence). The CDR3 has 15 residues. J lost 2 bases, V lost 3 bases, and 3 bases had no gene match. The CDR3 region is CASSLGTGITDTQYF. The CDR3 nucleotides read TGTGCCAGCAGCTTGGGGACAGGGATCACAGATACGCAGTATTTT.

The chain employs TRBV27 and TRBJ1-3; D unresolved. Germline V lookup: CDR1 MNHEY, CDR2 SMNVEV (reference sequence). V lost 6 bases and J 0 bases, leaving 12 bases between the germline ends. The CDR3 extends over 15 amino acids. The DNA of the CDR3 is TGTGCCAGCAGGCGCAGCGATTCCTCTGGAAACACCATATATTTT. Its protein product is CASRRSDSSGNTIYF.

The CDR3 loop reads CASSSERGRRTDTQYF. CDR3 DNA sequence: TGTGCCAGCAGCTCCGAGCGGGGGCGAAGGACAGATACGCAGTATTTT. J is TRBJ2-3 and V is TRBV9, with 8 positions matching TRBD2. This CDR3 is built from 16 residues. CDR1 is SGDLS and CDR2 is YYNGEE in the germline V gene. V lost 4 bases, J lost 3 bases, and 10 bases stayed unmatched.